This T cell receptor (beta chain) was captured in a study of siplizumab effects on memory and regulatory T cells. This clone has more than one count but fewer than ten. Each sample contributed 96,000 or so TCR templates to the assay. Generated by immunoSEQ multiplex PCR, the TCRdb table keeps only in-frame clones and is missing some. Seen here are around 65,000 clones, less than 80% observed once, and the top ten hold 0.42%. Germline-derived CDR1 and CDR2 are SEHNR and FQNEAQ (reference sequence). This CDR3 has 15 residues. The V segment lost 5 bases and the J segment 2 bases; nucleotides outside the gene matches: 7.

The chain recombines TRBV7-9 with TRBJ1-2, with 8 bases aligning to TRBD1. This TCR came from a human donor in good health. Sequenced material: memory CD4+ T cells sorted from blood. The CDR3 is CASSPEDRVNYGYTF. CDR3 nucleotides: TGTGCCAGCAGCCCTGAGGACAGGGTCAACTATGGCTACACCTTC.